The 16 T cell receptor beta chains presented below share a single source sample, sequenced in a study of blood T cell repertoires in COVID-19. Some clones are missing from TCRdb's copy, which holds only in-frame ones; the method was immunoSEQ multiplex PCR. The data contain about 64,000 clones, approximately 90% of them singletons. Sequencing input: peripheral blood. The receptor set was obtained from a man in his forties or fifties with active COVID-19.

The rearrangement uses TRBV5-4 and TRBJ2-1; 16 nucleotides match TRBD2. Trimming cost V 4 bases and J 0 bases; bases outside gene matches: 4. Per the germline V gene, CDR1 is SGHNT and CDR2 is YYREEE (reference sequence). This CDR3 comprises 18 residues. This CDR3 is CASSPGTSGGGSYNEQFF. In nucleotides, the CDR3 is TGTGCCAGCAGCCCCGGGACTAGCGGGGGGGGCTCCTACAATGAGCAGTTCTTC.

The CDR3 nucleotides are TGTGCCAGCAGCCAAGACAGGGCAACTAATGAAAAACTGTTTTTT. This encodes CASSQDRATNEKLFF. V and J are TRBV3-1 (or the pseudogene TRBV3-2) and TRBJ1-4, with a weak D call TRBD1 (5 bases). Per the germline V gene, CDR1 is LGHDT and CDR2 is YNNKEL (reference sequence). This CDR3 contains 15 residues. Trimming took off 0 bases at V and 0 bases at J, with 5 bases between the two ends.

J is TRBJ2-1 and V is TRBV5-1; 9 bases are a match to TRBD1. This CDR3 has 16 residues. Germline V gene data show CDR1 as SGHRS and CDR2 as YFSETQ. Trimming took 3 bases from V and 3 from J; bases not matched to a gene: 7. The CDR3 region is CASSSTGGNSYNEQFF. Here the CDR3 DNA reads TGCGCCAGCAGCTCCACAGGGGGCAATAGCTACAATGAGCAGTTCTTC.

The rearrangement links TRBV2 to TRBJ1-1; 7 bases are shared with TRBD1. CDR1 is SNHLY, CDR2 FYNNEI, per germline. With V trimmed by 5 bases and J by 0 bases, 3 bases remained unmatched. This CDR3 contains 14 residues. CDR3 nucleotide sequence: TGTGCCAGCAGTCCGACAGGGTTGAACACTGAAGCTTTCTTT. Its protein product is CASSPTGLNTEAFF.

The V and J genes are TRBV3-1 (or the pseudogene TRBV3-2) and TRBJ2-3; TRBD2 aligns across 7 bases. The CDR3 covers 16 residues. V was clipped by 2 bases and J by 3 bases; unmatched bases: 8. Germline CDR1 LGHDT, CDR2 YNNKEL (reference sequence). The CDR3 here is CASSQPSGDPTDTQYF. The CDR3 DNA reads TGTGCCAGCAGCCAACCGAGCGGGGATCCGACAGATACGCAGTATTTT.

The V call is TRBV7-9, the J call TRBJ2-7, with D maybe TRBD1 (6 bases). Germline loops: CDR1 SEHNR, CDR2 FQNEAQ (reference sequence). Trimming left V 5 bases short and J 2 bases short, with 13 bases between. The CDR3 has 14 amino acids. CDR3 sequence: CASSPRTETYEQYF. The CDR3 region has the DNA TGTGCCAGCAGCCCCCGGACAGAAACCTACGAGCAGTACTTC. Looking up the rest from reference TRBV7-9 and TRBJ2-7 gives the full variable domain: DTGVSQNPRHKITKRGQNVTFRCDPISEHNRLYWYRQTLGQGPEFLTYFQNEAQLEKSRLLSDRFSAERPKGSFSTLEIQRTEQGDSAMYLCASSPRTETYEQYFGPGTRLTVT.

The V call is TRBV7-9, the J call TRBJ2-2, with a possible D match to TRBD1 (9 bases). The germline V gene has CDR1 SEHNR and CDR2 FQNEAQ (reference sequence). The V end lost 10 bases, the J end lost 7 bases, and 34 bases lay between the germline ends. The CDR3 is made up of 19 amino acids. This CDR3 is CATRGTGRIAGSSGGELFF. In nucleotides, the CDR3 is TGTGCCACCAGGGGGACAGGGAGAATAGCGGGATCTTCGGGCGGGGAGCTGTTTTTT.

J is TRBJ2-3 and V is TRBV9; D call uncertain. The CDR3 covers 14 residues. Germline V gene lookup returns CDR1 SGDLS and CDR2 YYNGEE. Trimming removed 0 bases at V and 5 bases at J, with 10 bases between. CDR3 nucleotide sequence: TGTGCCAGCAGCGTAGCTACTGTGGTAGATACGCAGTATTTT. This codes for CASSVATVVDTQYF.

This rearrangement joins TRBV29-1 to TRBJ2-7, with TRBD1 matching 10 bases. The germline V gene has CDR1 SQVTM and CDR2 ANQGSEA. J lost 2 bases, V lost 2 bases, and 3 bases had no gene match. The CDR3 contains 14 residues. This chain's CDR3 is CSVEKTGGTYEQYF. The CDR3 nucleotides read TGCAGCGTTGAAAAGACAGGGGGCACCTACGAGCAGTACTTC.

The chain links TRBV4-3 to TRBJ2-1; TRBD2 matches 10 bases. This CDR3 contains 17 residues. The germline CDR1 and CDR2 sequences are LGHNA and YSLEER. Trimming removed 0 bases from V and 6 bases from J; junction bases left unmatched: 8. The CDR3 DNA reads as TGCGCCAGCAGCCAAGATACGTCTAGCGGGAGTTTCAATGAGCAGTTCTTC. It yields the protein CASSQDTSSGSFNEQFF.

V gene TRBV11-1 combines with J gene TRBJ2-1, with TRBD2 matching 7 bases. Trimming cost V 5 bases and J 3 bases; bases outside gene matches: 7. Per the germline V gene, CDR1 is SGHAT and CDR2 is FQDESV (reference sequence). The CDR3 is 15 residues long. CDR3 nucleotides: TGTGCCAGCAGCCCCGTGGGGGGGATCTACAATGAGCAGTTCTTC. Its protein is CASSPVGGIYNEQFF.

In nucleotides, the CDR3 is TGTTACGACAGGGCTCTGGGGTACGAGCAGTACTTC. Amino acid sequence: CYDRALGYEQYF. The V and J genes are TRBV19 and TRBJ2-7; 7 bases align to TRBD1. The CDR3 covers 12 residues. Germline loops: CDR1 LNHDA, CDR2 SQIVND (reference sequence). Using reference TRBV19 and TRBJ2-7 for the parts outside the CDR3, the full variable domain is DGGITQSPKYLFRKEGQNVTLSCEQNLNHDAMYWYRQDPGQGLRLIYYSQIVNDFQKGDIAEGYSVSREKKESFPLTVTSAQKNPTAFYLCYDRALGYEQYFGPGTRLTVT.

The chain combines TRBV11-2 with TRBJ1-1, with D possibly being TRBD1 (5 bases). V lost 0 bases to trimming and J lost 6 bases, with 14 bases between them. This CDR3 is 15 amino acids long. The V gene's germline CDR1 is SGHAT and CDR2 FQNNGV. The CDR3 sequence: CASSLDRAGDPEAFF. The DNA of the CDR3 is TGTGCCAGCAGCTTAGATAGAGCGGGGGACCCTGAAGCTTTCTTT.

The sample holds a few counts of this clone. The chain joins TRBV28 to TRBJ1-6; possibly TRBD1 for D (5 bases). The CDR3 spans 15 residues. V gave up 2 bases and J gave up 5 bases, with 10 bases separating them. Germline lookup yields CDR1 MDHEN and CDR2 SYDVKM. The CDR3 region is CASSLPDRNNSPLHF. The CDR3 bases are TGTGCCAGCAGTTTACCCGACAGAAATAATTCACCCCTCCACTTT.

The chain has TRBV27 and TRBJ2-7; 10 bases line up with TRBD2. The CDR3 runs to 15 residues. J gave up 5 bases and V 0 bases, and 4 bases lay outside the gene matches. CDR1 is MNHEY, CDR2 SMNVEV, per germline (reference sequence). The CDR3 region is CASSLSGLATHEQYF. CDR3 nucleotides: TGTGCCAGCAGTTTATCGGGACTAGCGACCCACGAGCAGTACTTC.

The chain joins TRBV5-4 to TRBJ2-7; TRBD2 aligns across 7 bases. Germline assignment: CDR1 SGHNT and CDR2 YYREEE (reference sequence). The V segment lost 0 bases and the J segment 0 bases; nucleotides outside the gene matches: 9. This CDR3 contains 17 residues. CDR3 amino acids: CASSLVFGGESSYEQYF. The CDR3 DNA sequence: TGTGCCAGCAGCTTGGTTTTTGGGGGGGAGAGCTCCTACGAGCAGTACTTC.